A selection of T cell receptor beta chains follows, all from one sample in a study of OX40 agonist ivuxolimab in advanced cancers. Only in-frame clones appear in the TCRdb table, and some are missing; sequencing was by immunoSEQ multiplex PCR. Altogether about 78,000 clones are present, roughly 91% being singletons, with the ten largest covering 0.2% to 0.3%. The specimen was CD4+ or CD8+ T cells sorted from blood, collected in a trial of the OX40 agonist ivuxolimab. These receptors all come from an adult with an advanced solid tumor such as melanoma, head and neck, liver or kidney cancer. CDR3s include the opening cysteine and the closing phenylalanine or tryptophan. A D gene is named only where the DNA matches it firmly. For some rows the clone size is stated as once, few or many, or as a class when expanded; others skip it.

v_call: TRBV21-1
j_call: TRBJ1-2
d_call: NA
clone_size: NA
cdr3_aa: CASSKVGVGYTF
cdr3_nt: TGTGCCAGCAGCAAAGTGGGGGTAGGCTACACCTTC

v_call: TRBV5-6
j_call: TRBJ1-1
d_call: NA
clone_size: NA
cdr3_aa: CASQILMNTEAFF
cdr3_nt: TGTGCCAGTCAGATTCTGATGAACACTGAAGCTTTCTTT

v_call: TRBV5-6
j_call: TRBJ1-4
d_call: NA
clone_size: NA
cdr3_aa: CASSFGHRVNEKLFF
cdr3_nt: TGTGCCAGCAGCTTTGGGCACAGGGTAAACGAAAAACTGTTTTTT

v_call: TRBV19
j_call: TRBJ1-5
d_call: NA
clone_size: NA
cdr3_aa: CASNRQVSNQPQHF
cdr3_nt: TGTGCCAGTAACCGACAGGTTAGCAATCAGCCCCAGCATTTT

v_call: TRBV6-1
j_call: TRBJ2-2
d_call: TRBD2
clone_size: NA
cdr3_aa: CASSDILAGGTGELFF
cdr3_nt: TGTGCCAGCAGTGACATACTAGCGGGAGGAACCGGGGAGCTGTTTTTT

v_call: TRBV19
j_call: TRBJ2-3
d_call: TRBD2
clone_size: once
cdr3_aa: CASSKGVAGGRTDTQYF
cdr3_nt: TGTGCCAGTAGTAAAGGCGTAGCGGGAGGACGCACAGATACGCAGTATTTT

v_call: TRBV2
j_call: TRBJ1-5
d_call: NA
clone_size: NA
cdr3_aa: CASSELWAGYSNQPQHF
cdr3_nt: TGTGCCAGCAGTGAATTGTGGGCAGGGTATAGCAATCAGCCCCAGCATTTT

v_call: TRBV7-2
j_call: TRBJ1-2
d_call: NA
clone_size: NA
cdr3_aa: CASSLQGPNGYTF
cdr3_nt: TGTGCCAGCAGCTTACAGGGCCCGAATGGCTACACCTTC

v_call: TRBV6-1
j_call: TRBJ1-1
d_call: NA
clone_size: few
cdr3_aa: CASSETRRYTEAFF
cdr3_nt: TGTGCCAGCAGTGAAACGCGGAGATACACTGAAGCTTTCTTT

v_call: TRBV18
j_call: TRBJ1-5
d_call: NA
clone_size: once
cdr3_aa: CASSASPGNGQPQHF
cdr3_nt: TGTGCCAGCTCAGCCTCCCCAGGGAATGGGCAGCCCCAGCATTTT

v_call: TRBV7-8
j_call: TRBJ2-2
d_call: NA
clone_size: NA
cdr3_aa: CASSLGNTGELFF
cdr3_nt: TGTGCCAGCAGCTTAGGGAACACCGGGGAGCTGTTTTTT

v_call: TRBV4-3
j_call: TRBJ1-3
d_call: NA
clone_size: NA
cdr3_aa: CASSQETGLRNTIYF
cdr3_nt: TGCGCCAGCAGCCAAGAAACAGGCCTTAGAAACACCATATATTTT

v_call: TRBV16
j_call: TRBJ2-7
d_call: TRBD1
clone_size: NA
cdr3_aa: CASSRGQDHLSYEQYF
cdr3_nt: TGTGCCAGCAGCCGCGGACAGGATCATCTTTCCTACGAGCAGTACTTC

v_call: TRBV7-9
j_call: TRBJ1-5
d_call: NA
clone_size: NA
cdr3_aa: CASSLAGLYQPQHF
cdr3_nt: TGTGCCAGCAGCTTAGCTGGGCTTTATCAGCCCCAGCATTTT

v_call: TRBV6-5
j_call: TRBJ1-2
d_call: TRBD1
clone_size: NA
cdr3_aa: CASSRTGLDNGYTF
cdr3_nt: TGTGCCAGCAGTCGGACAGGGTTGGACAATGGCTACACCTTC

v_call: TRBV5-4
j_call: TRBJ2-5
d_call: TRBD2
clone_size: NA
cdr3_aa: CASSWGVAGGQETQYF
cdr3_nt: TGTGCCAGCAGCTGGGGGGTAGCGGGAGGGCAAGAGACCCAGTACTTC

v_call: TRBV28
j_call: TRBJ2-5
d_call: NA
clone_size: NA
cdr3_aa: CASRDWGATETQYF
cdr3_nt: TGTGCCAGCAGGGACTGGGGGGCCACAGAGACCCAGTACTTC

v_call: TRBV6-6
j_call: TRBJ2-1
d_call: TRBD2
clone_size: NA
cdr3_aa: CASTRPTSGTGNEQFF
cdr3_nt: TGTGCCAGCACCCGACCGACTAGCGGGACGGGGAATGAGCAGTTCTTC

v_call: TRBV9
j_call: TRBJ2-4
d_call: TRBD2
clone_size: NA
cdr3_aa: CASSEMGLAGINIQYF
cdr3_nt: TGTGCCAGCAGCGAGATGGGTCTAGCGGGAATAAACATTCAGTACTTC

v_call: TRBV25-1
j_call: TRBJ2-7
d_call: TRBD1
clone_size: few
cdr3_aa: CADPGQGTYEQYF
cdr3_nt: TGTGCCGACCCGGGACAGGGGACCTACGAGCAGTACTTC

v_call: TRBV9
j_call: TRBJ2-1
d_call: NA
clone_size: NA
cdr3_aa: CASSLGVEQFF
cdr3_nt: TGTGCCAGCTCGTTGGGGGTTGAGCAGTTCTTC

v_call: TRBV19
j_call: TRBJ1-5
d_call: NA
clone_size: NA
cdr3_aa: CASSIRNGDQPQHF
cdr3_nt: TGTGCCAGTAGTATCCGGAACGGGGATCAGCCCCAGCATTTT

v_call: TRBV14
j_call: TRBJ2-3
d_call: NA
clone_size: NA
cdr3_aa: CASSQGTVRTDTQYF
cdr3_nt: TGTGCCAGCAGCCAAGGGACGGTCCGCACAGATACGCAGTATTTT

v_call: TRBV19
j_call: TRBJ2-5
d_call: TRBD1
clone_size: few
cdr3_aa: CATRPGTGSTTQYF
cdr3_nt: TGTGCCACCCGACCCGGGACAGGGTCAACGACCCAGTACTTC

v_call: TRBV7-8
j_call: TRBJ2-2
d_call: TRBD1
clone_size: NA
cdr3_aa: CASSLAGRGPLNTGELFF
cdr3_nt: TGTGCCAGCAGCTTAGCGGGCAGGGGGCCTTTGAACACCGGGGAGCTGTTTTTT

v_call: TRBV29-1
j_call: TRBJ2-3
d_call: TRBD2
clone_size: NA
cdr3_aa: CSAEREEGDTQYF
cdr3_nt: TGCAGCGCAGAGCGGGAGGAGGGCGATACGCAGTATTTT

v_call: TRBV29-1
j_call: TRBJ2-2
d_call: TRBD1
clone_size: NA
cdr3_aa: CSVRQGGTGELFF
cdr3_nt: TGCAGCGTACGACAGGGGGGGACCGGGGAGCTGTTTTTT

v_call: TRBV11-1
j_call: TRBJ2-5
d_call: TRBD2
clone_size: NA
cdr3_aa: CASSLARWSGSRETQYF
cdr3_nt: TGTGCCAGCAGCTTAGCCCGCTGGAGCGGGAGCAGGGAGACCCAGTACTTC

v_call: TRBV7-9
j_call: TRBJ2-7
d_call: NA
clone_size: few
cdr3_aa: CASSSEYEQYF
cdr3_nt: TGTGCCAGCAGTTCAGAGTACGAGCAGTACTTC

v_call: TRBV4-1
j_call: TRBJ1-2
d_call: NA
clone_size: few
cdr3_aa: CASTQVLGGRIYGYTF
cdr3_nt: TGCGCCAGCACCCAAGTCTTAGGTGGCAGAATCTATGGCTACACCTTC

v_call: TRBV5-1
j_call: TRBJ2-3
d_call: NA
clone_size: NA
cdr3_aa: CASTTSSSTDTQYF
cdr3_nt: TGCGCCAGCACCACATCATCTAGCACAGATACGCAGTATTTT

v_call: TRBV11-2
j_call: TRBJ2-1
d_call: TRBD2
clone_size: NA
cdr3_aa: CASSSAPGLAAYNEQFF
cdr3_nt: TGTGCCAGCAGCTCCGCCCCGGGCCTAGCGGCCTACAATGAGCAGTTCTTC

v_call: TRBV5-5
j_call: TRBJ2-3
d_call: NA
clone_size: NA
cdr3_aa: CASSLRGQIDTQYF
cdr3_nt: TGTGCCAGCAGCTTGAGGGGCCAAATAGATACGCAGTATTTT

v_call: TRBV5-5
j_call: TRBJ1-5
d_call: NA
clone_size: NA
cdr3_aa: CASTLSAEGWVQPQHF
cdr3_nt: TGTGCCAGCACCCTGTCGGCGGAGGGCTGGGTTCAGCCCCAGCATTTT

v_call: TRBV28
j_call: TRBJ2-2
d_call: TRBD2
clone_size: NA
cdr3_aa: CASSSRTSGTGELFF
cdr3_nt: TGTGCCAGCAGTTCCCGGACTAGCGGCACCGGGGAGCTGTTTTTT

v_call: TRBV29-1
j_call: TRBJ2-7
d_call: NA
clone_size: NA
cdr3_aa: CSVGIYNGDEQYF
cdr3_nt: TGCAGCGTTGGAATTTATAATGGGGACGAGCAGTACTTC

v_call: TRBV2
j_call: TRBJ1-2
d_call: NA
clone_size: NA
cdr3_aa: CASSDDVGHLYGYTF
cdr3_nt: TGTGCCAGCAGTGATGATGTTGGGCACCTCTATGGCTACACCTTC

v_call: TRBV29-1
j_call: TRBJ2-5
d_call: TRBD1
clone_size: NA
cdr3_aa: CSVTRTGYQETQYF
cdr3_nt: TGCAGCGTCACAAGGACAGGGTACCAAGAGACCCAGTACTTC

v_call: TRBV11-2
j_call: TRBJ2-7
d_call: NA
clone_size: NA
cdr3_aa: CASSFLMDRAGEQYF
cdr3_nt: TGTGCCAGCAGCTTCCTGATGGACCGTGCCGGGGAGCAGTACTTC

v_call: TRBV28
j_call: TRBJ2-1
d_call: TRBD2
clone_size: once
cdr3_aa: CASSPSRAGGHNEQFF
cdr3_nt: TGTGCCAGCAGTCCCAGTCGAGCGGGAGGGCACAATGAGCAGTTCTTC

v_call: TRBV10-3
j_call: TRBJ2-3
d_call: TRBD2
clone_size: NA
cdr3_aa: CAIREGTSGRYSTDTQYF
cdr3_nt: TGTGCCATCAGGGAAGGGACTAGCGGGAGGTATAGCACAGATACGCAGTATTTT

v_call: TRBV10-3
j_call: TRBJ1-3
d_call: NA
clone_size: NA
cdr3_aa: CAISEREGAGNTIYF
cdr3_nt: TGTGCCATCAGTGAGAGGGAGGGGGCTGGAAACACCATATATTTT